Following are 4 T cell receptor beta chains from one sample sequenced in a study of blood T cell repertoires in COVID-19. Produced via immunoSEQ multiplex PCR; TCRdb's table is partial and in-frame only. The repertoire holds about 250,000 clones, with around 82% as singletons. What was sequenced was peripheral blood. These receptors were taken from an elderly woman with active or convalescent COVID-19.

CDR3 in amino acids: CASSLAGIYSYEQYF. In DNA, the CDR3 is TGTGCCAGCAGCTTGGCAGGGATTTACTCCTACGAGCAGTACTTC. The rearrangement joins TRBV11-2 to TRBJ2-7; D might be TRBD1 (5 bases). The germline V gene has CDR1 SGHAT and CDR2 FQNNGV. The V gene lost 3 bases and the J gene lost 0 bases, with 12 bases spanning the gap. The CDR3 runs to 15 residues.

This chain joins TRBV27 and TRBJ2-2; TRBD1 matches at 8 bases. Per germline, CDR1 MNHEY and CDR2 SMNVEV (reference sequence). With V trimmed by 6 bases and J by 6 bases, 9 bases remained unmatched. This CDR3 comprises 15 residues. CDR3 region: CASRPLGQGAGELFF. The CDR3 DNA sequence: TGTGCCAGCAGGCCACTAGGACAGGGCGCCGGGGAGCTGTTTTTT.

The count of this clone is one. The chain couples TRBV7-8 to TRBJ2-3; 7 positions agree with TRBD2. This CDR3 contains 14 residues. Germline values: CDR1 SGHVS, CDR2 FQNEAQ. Germline trimming cut 1 base from V and 5 bases from J; bases unmatched to any gene: 3. The CDR3 is CASSLGWGGDTQYF. CDR3 coding DNA: TGTGCCAGCAGCTTAGGATGGGGGGGAGATACGCAGTATTTT.

The chain is built from TRBV6-1 and TRBJ2-3; 9 nucleotides agree with TRBD2. Trimming cost V 4 bases and J 7 bases; bases outside gene matches: 15. Per the germline V gene, CDR1 is MNHNS and CDR2 is SASEGT. This CDR3 has 17 amino acids. In DNA, the CDR3 is TGTGCCAGCAGTGGCCGACTAGCGGCCACCCCCCCATATACGCAGTATTTT. Translating it yields CASSGRLAATPPYTQYF.